This TCR beta chain was sequenced in a study of shared clonotypes between healthy human individuals. Genomic DNA from each subset was divided evenly over several immunoSEQ plates. How the authors handled the data: There were no quality scores in the junction-only immunoSEQ sequences, so filtering differed. TCRdb keeps only in-frame clones here, not all; method: immunoSEQ multiplex PCR. Clonal size and the V and J genes are those of that table, whereas D and trimming came from the DNA. This sample has 450,000 or so clones, with over 60% found just once. The CDR3 runs 12 residues. Germline loops: CDR1 WNHNN, CDR2 SYGVQD (reference sequence). Trimming took 8 bases from V and 1 from J, leaving 8 bases between them. Overall study findings and caveats: Represented genetic and exposure-history diversity was restricted by having few donors. Researchers sampled only blood; tissue repertoires likely differ.

This clone was recorded many times. No antigen is known for it. Sequencing input: PBMCs. This clonotype was sampled from a woman aged 40 to 49 in good health. Some clones in this sample may be carry-over from other donors' samples. The chain recombines TRBV10-1 with TRBJ1-1; D not certain. As DNA, the CDR3 is TGCGCCAGCGGGAACGGGAACACTGAAGCTTTCTTT. Protein: CASGNGNTEAFF.